The 12 T cell receptor beta chains below come from one sample, sequenced in a study of OX40 agonist ivuxolimab in advanced cancers. Sequencing was performed with immunoSEQ multiplex PCR; in TCRdb, only in-frame clones are kept and a portion is missing. The sample has roughly 86,000 clones, 80% to 90% seen once. The source material was CD4+ or CD8+ T cells sorted from blood, sampled in a trial of the OX40 agonist ivuxolimab. The receptors derive from an adult with an advanced solid tumor such as melanoma, head and neck, liver or kidney cancer.

The J gene is TRBJ2-7, the V gene TRBV6-1, with 8 bases lining up with TRBD2. The germline CDR1 and CDR2 sequences are MNHNS and SASEGT. The CDR3 spans 16 residues. V shed 0 bases, J shed 3 bases, and the junction held 7 bases outside the gene matches. The CDR3 DNA sequence: TGTGCCAGCAGTGAAGCCTCGGGACTAGGACTCTACGAGCAGTACTTC. Residues: CASSEASGLGLYEQYF.

V usage is TRBV11-1 and J usage is TRBJ2-3; D ambiguous. The CDR3 loop spans 15 amino acids. CDR1 is SGHAT, CDR2 FQDESV, per germline (reference sequence). Trimming took 5 bases from V and 0 from J, leaving 12 bases between them. In DNA, the CDR3 is TGTGCCAGCAGCAAGGCGGCAGGTAGCACAGATACGCAGTATTTT. This codes for CASSKAAGSTDTQYF.

The CDR3 DNA reads as TGTGCCAGCAGCTTGGGTACGGCGGGTGCTTACAATGAGCAGTTCTTC. This gives the protein CASSLGTAGAYNEQFF. The V and J genes are TRBV5-4 and TRBJ2-1; a weak D match, TRBD2 (5 bases). Germline values: CDR1 SGHNT, CDR2 YYREEE (reference sequence). The V and J ends lost 0 bases and 4 bases respectively, with 14 bases between them. This CDR3 has 16 amino acids.

The chain employs TRBV7-2 and TRBJ2-7; D is undetermined. V was clipped by 1 base and J by 6 bases, with 10 bases between them. The CDR3 runs 13 residues. Germline V gene sequence: CDR1 SGHTA, CDR2 FQGNSA. CDR3 DNA sequence: TGTGCCAGCAGCTTAGACGGTACGAGCGAGCAGTACTTC. Protein product: CASSLDGTSEQYF. Drawing the rest from reference TRBV7-2 and TRBJ2-7, the complete variable domain is GAGVSQSPSNKVTEKGKDVELRCDPISGHTALYWYRQSLGQGLEFLIYFQGNSAPDKSGLPSDRFSAERTGGSVSTLTIQRTQQEDSAVYLCASSLDGTSEQYFGPGTRLTVT.

The rearrangement joins TRBV28 to TRBJ1-4, with 8 bases lining up with TRBD1. Germline V lookup: CDR1 MDHEN, CDR2 SYDVKM. V gave up 1 base and J gave up 6 bases; unmatched junction bases: 7. This CDR3 is 16 amino acids long. The CDR3 coding sequence is TGTGCCAGCAGTTTATCAGGGGGCGTTAAGGATGAAAAACTGTTTTTT. Its protein product is CASSLSGGVKDEKLFF.

This chain connects TRBV14 to TRBJ1-5; D is uncertain. CDR1 is SGHDN, CDR2 FVKESK, per germline. V shed 0 bases and J shed 1 base, with 7 bases lying between them. CDR3 length equals 15 residues. CDR3 DNA: TGTGCCAGCAGCCAAGATAAGGACAGCAATCAGCCCCAGCATTTT. Its protein product is CASSQDKDSNQPQHF.

The rearrangement uses TRBV15 and TRBJ1-1; the match to TRBD1 covers 11 bases. CDR1 and CDR2 (germline): LNHNV, YYDKDF (reference sequence). The CDR3 runs 15 residues. J gave up 6 bases and V 3 bases, and 6 bases lay outside the gene matches. CDR3: CATSSFGQGASEAFF. In DNA form, the CDR3 reads TGTGCCACCAGCAGTTTCGGACAGGGGGCCTCTGAAGCTTTCTTT.

This clone was counted once. This chain connects TRBV28 to TRBJ1-5; D gene unclear. The CDR3 is 16 residues long. Germline CDR1 MDHEN, CDR2 SYDVKM. Trimming took 1 base from V and 1 from J, leaving 11 bases between them. In nucleotides, the CDR3 is TGTGCCAGCAGTTTATCCCAGATGGGGAGCAATCAGCCCCAGCATTTT. It yields the protein CASSLSQMGSNQPQHF.

The chain combines TRBV4-3 with TRBJ1-2, with D uncertain. Trimming stripped 0 bases from V and 8 bases from J, with 10 bases between. The CDR3 has 13 amino acids. Germline V lookup: CDR1 LGHNA, CDR2 YSLEER. The CDR3 sequence: CASSQDGQAGYTF. In DNA form, the CDR3 reads TGCGCCAGCAGCCAAGATGGGCAGGCGGGCTACACCTTC.

The chain employs TRBV6-6 and TRBJ1-2; D possibly corresponds to TRBD1 (6 bases). V lost 6 bases and J lost 0, with 8 bases in between. The CDR3 loop spans 13 amino acids. From germline, CDR1 is MNHNY and CDR2 SVGAGI (reference sequence). CDR3 bases: TGTGCCAGCAGGCGACAGGCTAACTATGGCTACACCTTC. Protein: CASRRQANYGYTF.

The V and J genes are TRBV4-3 and TRBJ2-2, with TRBD2 matching over 12 bases. The CDR3 consists of 17 residues. Per germline, CDR1 LGHNA and CDR2 YSLEER. J gave up 2 bases and V 1 base, and 2 bases lay outside the gene matches. The CDR3 region is CASSQGGLAGNTGELFF. Here the CDR3 DNA reads TGCGCCAGCAGCCAAGGGGGACTAGCGGGTAACACCGGGGAGCTGTTTTTT.

V gene TRBV7-9 combines with J gene TRBJ1-3; no clear D gene. Germline CDR1 reads SEHNR; CDR2 reads FQNEAQ (reference sequence). The ends were cut back, 2 bases at V and 4 bases at J, with 6 bases in the middle. This CDR3 region has 13 residues. Written as DNA, the CDR3 is TGTGCCAGCAGCTTACCGGAAGGAAACACCATATATTTT. The encoded protein is CASSLPEGNTIYF.